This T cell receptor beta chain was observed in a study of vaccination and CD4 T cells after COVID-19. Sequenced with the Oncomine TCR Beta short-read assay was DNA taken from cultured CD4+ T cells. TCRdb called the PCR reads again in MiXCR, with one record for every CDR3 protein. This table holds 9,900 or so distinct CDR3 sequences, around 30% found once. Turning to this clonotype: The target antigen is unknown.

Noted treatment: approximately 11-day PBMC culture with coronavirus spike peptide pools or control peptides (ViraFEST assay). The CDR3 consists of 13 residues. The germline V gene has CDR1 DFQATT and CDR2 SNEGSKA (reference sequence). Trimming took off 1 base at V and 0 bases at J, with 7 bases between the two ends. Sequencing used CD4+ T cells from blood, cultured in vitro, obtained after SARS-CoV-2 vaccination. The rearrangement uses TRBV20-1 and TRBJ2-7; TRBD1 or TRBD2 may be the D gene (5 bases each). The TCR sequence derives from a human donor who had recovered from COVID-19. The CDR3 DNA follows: TGCAGTGCTAGAGGGGGGAGCTCCTACGAGCAGTACTTC. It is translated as CSARGGSSYEQYF.